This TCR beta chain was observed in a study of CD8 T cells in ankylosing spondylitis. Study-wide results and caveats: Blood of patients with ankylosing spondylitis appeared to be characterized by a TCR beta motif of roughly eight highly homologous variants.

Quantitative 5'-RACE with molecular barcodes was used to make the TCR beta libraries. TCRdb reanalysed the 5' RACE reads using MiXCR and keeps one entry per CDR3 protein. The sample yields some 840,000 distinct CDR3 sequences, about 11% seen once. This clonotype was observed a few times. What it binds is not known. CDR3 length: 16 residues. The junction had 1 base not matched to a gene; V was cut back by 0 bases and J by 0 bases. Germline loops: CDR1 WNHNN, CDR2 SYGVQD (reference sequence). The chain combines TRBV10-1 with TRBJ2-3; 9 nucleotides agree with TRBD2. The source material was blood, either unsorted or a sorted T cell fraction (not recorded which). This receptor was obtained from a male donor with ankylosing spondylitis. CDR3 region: CASSESTSGSTDTQYF. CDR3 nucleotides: TGCGCCAGCAGTGAGTCGACTAGCGGCAGCACAGATACGCAGTATTTT.